One and the same sample provided the 22 T cell receptor beta chains below, sequenced in a study of PD-L1 blockade in urothelial cancer. Assay used: immunoSEQ multiplex PCR; TCRdb lists only in-frame clones, some missing. The data hold around 100,000 clones, with roughly 90% observed a single time. Indicated time point: peripheral blood 6 weeks after treatment start. Material: PBMCs, obtained around atezolizumab (anti-PD-L1) treatment. These receptor sequences come from a man in his sixties with urothelial cancer.

The chain is built from TRBV2 and TRBJ1-2; tentatively, D is TRBD1 (5 bases). This CDR3 contains 12 residues. Trimming took 4 bases from V and 8 from J, leaving 11 bases between them. The V gene's germline CDR1 is SNHLY and CDR2 FYNNEI. CDR3 in DNA: TGTGCCAGCAGTGTCATCGGGGGAGGCTACACCTTC. Translating it yields CASSVIGGGYTF.

The CDR3, as DNA: TGTGCCAGTAGTATCCTGACAGGGGGTGTCGAAAAACTGTTTTTT. It specifies CASSILTGGVEKLFF. The gene calls are TRBV19 and TRBJ1-4; 9 nucleotides match TRBD1. The germline CDR1 and CDR2 sequences are LNHDA and SQIVND (reference sequence). This CDR3 comprises 15 residues. The ends lost 3 bases at V and 8 bases at J; junction bases unmatched: 7.

The rearrangement links TRBV19 to TRBJ2-5; 8 nucleotides line up with TRBD1. Germline V gives CDR1 LNHDA, CDR2 SQIVND (reference sequence). V lost 5 bases to trimming and J lost 0 bases; unmatched junction nucleotides: 2. This CDR3 spans 14 amino acids. CDR3 DNA sequence: TGTGCCAGTAGTGGCAGGGGGCACCAAGAGACCCAGTACTTC. It translates to CASSGRGHQETQYF.

The V call is TRBV6-1, the J call TRBJ2-7; D call uncertain. The CDR3 contains 11 residues. CDR1 and CDR2 (germline): MNHNS, SASEGT. The ends were cut back, 6 bases at V and 3 bases at J, with 6 bases in the middle. CDR3 coding DNA: TGTGCCAGCAGGGTCGGCTACGAGCAGTACTTC. Protein: CASRVGYEQYF.

The genes are TRBV18 and TRBJ1-1; maybe TRBD1 (6 bases). The CDR3 runs 18 residues. The V gene lost 3 bases and the J gene lost 0 bases, with 20 bases spanning the gap. Germline lookup yields CDR1 KGHSH and CDR2 LQKENI. The CDR3 DNA reads TGTGCCAGCTCACCCCGCGGCGGATACAGGGTGATGAACACTGAAGCTTTCTTT. It specifies CASSPRGGYRVMNTEAFF.

V and J are TRBV7-8 and TRBJ2-1; 7 bases line up with TRBD2. This CDR3 is built from 15 residues. Per germline, CDR1 SGHVS and CDR2 FQNEAQ. The V gene end was trimmed by 1 base and the J gene end by 2 bases; junction bases not matched to a gene: 2. CDR3 in amino acids: CASSLDGTTYNEQFF. The CDR3 region has the DNA TGTGCCAGCAGCTTAGATGGGACTACCTACAATGAGCAGTTCTTC.

This clone was seen just once. The chain links TRBV4-2 to TRBJ1-3; no definite D call. Per the germline V gene, CDR1 is LGHNA and CDR2 is YNFKEQ. The CDR3 length is 16 residues. Trimming took 0 bases from V and 0 from J, leaving 9 bases between them. The CDR3 sequence: CASSQDVARSGNTIYF. DNA for the CDR3: TGTGCCAGCAGCCAAGATGTGGCCCGCTCTGGAAACACCATATATTTT.

This chain connects TRBV28 to TRBJ1-5, with 8 bases fitting TRBD1. The germline gives CDR1 MDHEN, CDR2 SYDVKM. The CDR3 consists of 18 residues. With V trimmed by 5 bases and J by 0 bases, 12 bases remained unmatched. The CDR3 DNA sequence: TGTGCCAGCAGTCCAACGGACAGGGTTGTGAATAGCAATCAGCCCCAGCATTTT. Its protein is CASSPTDRVVNSNQPQHF.

This clone was seen just once. The rearrangement links TRBV7-2 to TRBJ1-1; 8 nucleotides agree with TRBD1. Germline CDR1 SGHTA, CDR2 FQGNSA. This CDR3 has 15 amino acids. After removal of 5 bases from V and 7 bases from J, the junction contained 12 bases not matched to a gene. The CDR3 spells CASSPKGGQVVEAFF. The CDR3 DNA is TGTGCCAGCAGCCCAAAGGGGGGACAGGTAGTTGAAGCTTTCTTT.

This chain links TRBV30 with TRBJ1-5; maybe TRBD1 (5 bases). The CDR3 is 15 residues long. V dropped 2 bases and J dropped 7 bases, with 18 bases sitting between them. Looked up from germline, CDR1 is GTSNPN and CDR2 is SVGIG (reference sequence). The CDR3, as DNA: TGTGCCTGGAGTCACGCCGGGACTGCCCGGCAGCCCCAGCATTTT. Its translation is CAWSHAGTARQPQHF.

The chain joins TRBV5-8 to TRBJ1-5; 9 bases align to TRBD1. The length of the CDR3 is 15 residues. Germline V CDR1 and CDR2: SGHTS, YDEGEE. The trim removed 0 bases at V and 4 bases at J, leaving 2 bases unmatched. The CDR3 sequence is CASSLVGTGNQPQHF. The CDR3 DNA sequence: TGTGCCAGCAGCTTGGTTGGGACAGGGAATCAGCCCCAGCATTTT.

This clone turned up a few times. The rearrangement joins TRBV6-4 to TRBJ2-1, with D possibly TRBD2 on 6 matching bases. Germline-derived CDR1 and CDR2 are MRHNA and SNTAGT. V was shortened by 3 bases and J by 7 bases, with 13 bases between the two germline ends. This CDR3 spans 14 amino acids. DNA for the CDR3: TGTGCCAGCAGTGATGGGGGGACTCAGAATGAGCAGTTCTTC. It yields the protein CASSDGGTQNEQFF.

This chain links TRBV6-4 with TRBJ2-2, with D unresolved. The V gene lost 2 bases and the J gene lost 6 bases, with 10 bases spanning the gap. CDR1 is MRHNA and CDR2 is SNTAGT in the germline V gene. CDR3 length: 14 residues. The CDR3 nucleotides read TGTGCCAGCAGTGACGGAATAAGCGCCGGGGAGCTGTTTTTT. Residues: CASSDGISAGELFF.

This sequence joins TRBV5-1 and TRBJ1-6, with 10 bases lining up with TRBD1. Germline V gene data show CDR1 as SGHRS and CDR2 as YFSETQ. J gave up 8 bases and V 5 bases, and 4 bases lay outside the gene matches. This CDR3 has 14 residues. CDR3 in DNA: TGCGCCAGCAGAATGACAGGGGGCGATTCACCCCTCCACTTT. Protein: CASRMTGGDSPLHF. Full variable domain (missing parts from reference TRBV5-1 and TRBJ1-6): KAGVTQTPRYLIKTRGQQVTLSCSPISGHRSVSWYQQTPGQGLQFLFEYFSETQRNKGNFPGRFSGRQFSNSRSEMNVSTLELGDSALYLCASRMTGGDSPLHFGNGTRLTVT.

This clone was seen a handful of times. The rearrangement uses TRBV19 and TRBJ2-1; a weak D match, TRBD2 (7 bases). CDR1 and CDR2 from the germline V gene are LNHDA and SQIVND (reference sequence). CDR3 length: 14 amino acids. V shed 6 bases and J shed 2 bases, with 11 bases lying between them. The CDR3 bases are TGTGCCAGTAGCTTGGGGGGGCCCTACAATGAGCAGTTCTTC. Translating it yields CASSLGGPYNEQFF.

This rearrangement joins TRBV7-9 to TRBJ2-2; 8 nucleotides align to TRBD1. Germline values: CDR1 SEHNR, CDR2 FQNEAQ (reference sequence). Losses at the gene ends were 5 bases for V and 5 bases for J; bases not matched to a gene: 7. This CDR3 is 15 amino acids long. CDR3 residues: CASSIRTGRTGELFF. In DNA form, the CDR3 reads TGTGCCAGCAGCATCCGGACAGGGCGAACCGGGGAGCTGTTTTTT.

The chain uses TRBV27 and TRBJ2-2; D not certain. This CDR3 is built from 15 residues. Trimming shortened V by 3 bases and J by 4 bases, and 12 bases separated the two germline ends. Germline loops: CDR1 MNHEY, CDR2 SMNVEV (reference sequence). The CDR3 loop is CASSFEVAPTGELFF. As DNA, the CDR3 is TGTGCCAGCAGTTTCGAGGTAGCCCCCACCGGGGAGCTGTTTTTT.

The chain combines TRBV5-1 with TRBJ2-7; TRBD2 agrees at 11 bases. CDR3 length: 15 residues. The V and J ends lost 0 bases and 5 bases, in that order; junction bases with no gene match: 4. From germline, CDR1 is SGHRS and CDR2 YFSETQ. The CDR3 coding sequence is TGCGCCAGCAGCTTGGATAGCGGGGGGGCTAACGAGCAGTACTTC. Protein product: CASSLDSGGANEQYF.

This chain uses TRBV25-1 with TRBJ2-1, with 9 bases identical to TRBD2. V was clipped by 6 bases and J by 7 bases; unmatched bases: 13. In germline, CDR1 is MGHDK, CDR2 SYGVNS. This CDR3 is built from 16 residues. The CDR3 DNA follows: TGTGCCAGCAGCCCCCGGGGACTAGCCGTGGGGAATGAGCAGTTCTTC. Its translation is CASSPRGLAVGNEQFF.

The V and J genes are TRBV10-3 and TRBJ2-7; TRBD1 aligns across 12 bases. The CDR3 has 16 amino acids. Germline lookup yields CDR1 ENHRY and CDR2 SYGVKD. The junction had 10 bases not matched to a gene; V was cut back by 4 bases and J by 6 bases. The CDR3 sequence is CAISAPPGQGAGEQYF. CDR3 sequence (DNA): TGTGCCATCAGTGCTCCTCCGGGACAGGGGGCCGGCGAGCAGTACTTC.

J is TRBJ2-2 and V is TRBV2, with 13 bases identical to TRBD2. Germline CDR1 SNHLY, CDR2 FYNNEI. J gave up 6 bases and V 9 bases, and 4 bases lay outside the gene matches. CDR3 length equals 14 residues. CDR3 bases: TGTGCCAGTCGACTAGCGGGAGGTGCCGGGGAGCTGTTTTTT. Its protein product is CASRLAGGAGELFF.

This chain links TRBV4-1 with TRBJ2-3; 9 bases match TRBD2. The CDR3 covers 18 residues. V shed 0 bases, J shed 4 bases, and the junction held 11 bases outside the gene matches. Germline V CDR1 and CDR2: MGHRA, YSYEKL. As DNA, the CDR3 is TGCGCCAGCAGCCAAGATTTAGGGACTAGCCTTAGCCCAGATACGCAGTATTTT. Its translation: CASSQDLGTSLSPDTQYF.